A selection of T cell receptor beta chains follows, all from one sample in a study of blood T cell repertoires in COVID-19. The table came from immunoSEQ multiplex PCR; TCRdb's copy has only in-frame clones and leaves some out. The sample contains roughly 280,000 clones, approximately 85% of which appear only once. The sequencing sample was made of peripheral blood. The source is a woman between 70 and 85 years old with acute or convalescent COVID-19. CDR3s include the opening cysteine and the closing phenylalanine or tryptophan. The D gene is left open where the match is weak. Expanded clones are given a class, and other clones once, few, many or no size at all.

CDR3 protein: CASSRGARDSGNTIYF
CDR3 DNA: TGCGCCAGCAGCCGCGGGGCCCGGGACTCTGGAAACACCATATATTTT
V gene: TRBV4-1
D gene: -
clone size: -
J gene: TRBJ1-3

CDR3 protein: CASSLAGEGPYGYTF
CDR3 DNA: TGTGCCAGCAGTTTAGCAGGGGAAGGGCCCTATGGCTACACCTTC
V gene: TRBV28
D gene: -
clone size: few
J gene: TRBJ1-2

CDR3 protein: CASSLDPQRGAIEQFF
CDR3 DNA: TGTGCCAGCAGCTTAGATCCCCAGCGGGGGGCTATTGAGCAGTTCTTC
V gene: TRBV7-8
D gene: TRBD2
clone size: -
J gene: TRBJ2-1

CDR3 protein: CASSVVRHQGRAEQFF
CDR3 DNA: TGTGCCAGCAGCGTAGTTCGCCATCAGGGGAGGGCTGAGCAGTTCTTC
V gene: TRBV9
D gene: -
clone size: -
J gene: TRBJ2-1

CDR3 protein: CASSHRPVGADEKLFF
CDR3 DNA: TGCGCCAGCAGCCATCGCCCCGTGGGGGCGGATGAAAAACTGTTTTTT
V gene: TRBV4-1
D gene: -
clone size: -
J gene: TRBJ1-4

CDR3 protein: CASSFTRVRTDTQYF
CDR3 DNA: TGTGCCAGCAGCTTTACGAGGGTGAGGACAGATACGCAGTATTTT
V gene: TRBV7-8
D gene: -
clone size: -
J gene: TRBJ2-3

CDR3 protein: CASRGGRVEAFF
CDR3 DNA: TGTGCCAGCAGGGGAGGGCGGGTAGAAGCTTTCTTT
V gene: TRBV6-5
D gene: -
clone size: -
J gene: TRBJ1-1

CDR3 protein: CATSPVNTEAFF
CDR3 DNA: TGTGCCACCAGCCCCGTGAACACTGAAGCTTTCTTT
V gene: TRBV15
D gene: -
clone size: once
J gene: TRBJ1-1

CDR3 protein: CASSPLYVANYGYTF
CDR3 DNA: TGTGCCAGCAGCCCGCTCTACGTCGCTAACTATGGCTACACCTTC
V gene: TRBV3-1/TRBV3-2
D gene: -
clone size: -
J gene: TRBJ1-2

CDR3 protein: CASKLGEANYGYTF
CDR3 DNA: TGTGCCAGTAAGCTAGGAGAAGCTAACTATGGCTACACCTTC
V gene: TRBV19
D gene: -
clone size: -
J gene: TRBJ1-2

CDR3 protein: CASSQGTGTAYEQYF
CDR3 DNA: TGTGCCAGCAGCCAAGGAACCGGGACTGCCTACGAGCAGTACTTC
V gene: TRBV3-1/TRBV3-2
D gene: -
clone size: few
J gene: TRBJ2-7

CDR3 protein: CASDLGAHNEQFF
CDR3 DNA: TGCGCCAGCGACTTGGGGGCCCACAATGAGCAGTTCTTC
V gene: TRBV5-1
D gene: -
clone size: -
J gene: TRBJ2-1

CDR3 protein: CASSEIVLWGYTF
CDR3 DNA: TGTGCCAGCAGTGAAATTGTCCTATGGGGCTACACCTTC
V gene: TRBV6-1
D gene: -
clone size: -
J gene: TRBJ1-2

CDR3 protein: CASSPRQGAGYGYTF
CDR3 DNA: TGTGCCAGCAGTCCCCGACAGGGGGCGGGCTATGGCTACACCTTC
V gene: TRBV27
D gene: TRBD1
clone size: -
J gene: TRBJ1-2

CDR3 protein: CASSRTTGVDYGYTF
CDR3 DNA: TGTGCCAGTAGTCGGACGACAGGGGTGGACTATGGCTACACCTTC
V gene: TRBV19
D gene: TRBD1
clone size: -
J gene: TRBJ1-2